The table lists the clone carrying this T cell receptor beta chain with a count of one. As yet, its antigen is unknown. A single base separates this from a much larger clone, so it may be a read error. The data were obtained in a study of T cells in Graves' hyperthyroidism and ophthalmopathy. Germline CDR1 and CDR2: SQVTM and ANQGSEA. CDR3 length: 12 residues. Cells are PBMCs isolated from more than 8.5 ml of fresh blood. There were TCR beta CDR3 regions amplified from RNA transcripts. The study used the HTBI primer set for a first-round RT-PCR of the TCR CDR3. TCRdb re-derived calls from the multiplex PCR reads in MiXCR, one entry per CDR3 protein. The sample has about 360,000 distinct CDR3 sequences, 15% to 17% seen once. Study results and limitations: Before onset, by a median of approximately 6.8 months, the model predicted ophthalmopathy. In simple terms, a model built on 13 V-J features told ophthalmopathy apart from stable hyperthyroidism.

Input material: blood. This TCR came from a woman between 18 and 29 years old with Graves' hyperthyroidism that later progressed to Graves' ophthalmopathy. This chain uses TRBV29-1 with TRBJ2-5; 9 bases fit TRBD2. The CDR3 sequence: CGVEREEETQYF. CDR3 sequence (DNA): TGCGGCGTTGAGCGGGAGGAAGAGACCCAGTACTTC.